The rows below give T cell receptor beta chains drawn from one sample of a study of control samples from healthy donors and cancer patients. The repertoire was sequenced with immunoSEQ multiplex PCR; TCRdb's copy has only in-frame clones and lacks some. This sample has roughly 190,000 clones, with around 90% found just once. Material: blood. All receptors derive from a man aged 30 to 39 in good health. Both conserved end residues are trimmed from each CDR3.

v_call	j_call	cdr3_aa
TRBV2	TRBJ1-5	ASRAFPGTGGDRGPQH
TRBV7-8	TRBJ2-2	ASSLVTSLGTGELF
TRBV12-3/TRBV12-4	TRBJ1-1	ASSFRQLGEAF
TRBV2	TRBJ2-7	ASRSGTGTYEQY
TRBV21-1	TRBJ1-3	ASNPSSGNTIY
TRBV7-9	TRBJ2-1	ASSLGQDRGNEQF
TRBV5-6	TRBJ1-6	ASSLVQGINSPLH
TRBV5-1	TRBJ2-3	ASTLTSGGMNTQY
TRBV24-1	TRBJ2-5	ATSDAGQGAGETQY
TRBV7-3	TRBJ2-3	ASSLFGSGGPVDTQY
TRBV27	TRBJ2-7	ASSRKGQASYEQY
TRBV19	TRBJ1-2	ASSSQGAPEYGYT
TRBV7-2	TRBJ2-5	ASSLGLNQETQY
TRBV9	TRBJ1-1	ASSVAGDRGVTEAF
TRBV5-6	TRBJ1-2	ASSSDAYYGYT
TRBV5-1	TRBJ1-2	ASSPIFEALNYGYT
TRBV6-5	TRBJ1-1	ASRVGGAANTEAF
TRBV30	TRBJ2-1	AWSRGGLNNEQF
TRBV18	TRBJ2-3	ASSADRGPTDTQY
TRBV9	TRBJ2-1	ASSLTAGDLYNEQF
TRBV21-1	TRBJ1-2	ASSNGGLGGYT
TRBV11-2	TRBJ1-1	ASSLFPSGDTEAF
TRBV28	TRBJ1-2	ASTPGFSYGYT
TRBV3-1/TRBV3-2	TRBJ2-2	ASSSGDYPNTGELF
TRBV5-4	TRBJ1-1	ASSRQGSVTEAF
TRBV3-1/TRBV3-2	TRBJ1-2	ASSPGQGQNYGYT
TRBV6-6	TRBJ1-1	ASRFLQGAENTEAF